The 12 T cell receptor beta chains below were found in one sample sequenced in a study of blood T cell repertoires in COVID-19 (dated by TCRdb to about 2020). Libraries were built with the immunoSEQ multiplex PCR assay. The immuneACCESS repertoire file appears here via TCRdb, limited to in-frame rearrangements. These files lack a portion of the clones; in checked studies, under half of the deficit traces to unresolved V genes, and the cause of the others is not known. A total of approximately 210,000 clones appear in this sample, about four fifths of them only once. The ten largest clones take up roughly 2.6% of the sample. The sequenced sample was peripheral blood. These receptors were collected from a woman in her forties with active or convalescent COVID-19.

The gene calls are TRBV13 and TRBJ1-2; D might be TRBD1 (5 bases). The V end lost 0 bases, the J end lost 2 bases, and 10 bases lay between the germline ends. Germline assignment: CDR1 PRHDT and CDR2 FYEKMQ (reference sequence). This CDR3 spans 15 amino acids. As DNA, the CDR3 is TGTGCCAGCAGCTTAGGCCTCGGGGGAAACTATGGCTACACCTTC. It yields the protein CASSLGLGGNYGYTF.

The CDR3 DNA reads TGTGCCAGCAGACTACAGGCGTCGACTGAAAAACTGTTTTTT. Residues: CASRLQASTEKLFF. V usage is TRBV6-7 and J usage is TRBJ1-4, with D possibly TRBD1 on 5 matching bases. TRBV6-7 is treated as an ORF (open reading frame) with a function not yet certain. The CDR3 has 14 residues. The V gene lost 6 bases and the J gene lost 7 bases, with 15 bases spanning the gap.

The V call is TRBV21-1, the J call TRBJ2-3; the table's D call, TRBD2, has no DNA check behind it. TRBV21-1 is reported as a pseudogene. This CDR3 region has 15 residues. As DNA, the CDR3 is TGTGCCAGCAGCAAGGTACCAACTTCTTGGGATACGCAGTATTTT. Translating gives CASSKVPTSWDTQYF.

J is TRBJ1-5 and V is TRBV28; D might be TRBD1 (6 bases). The CDR3 totals 17 residues. Germline V lookup: CDR1 MDHEN, CDR2 SYDVKM. With 6 bases removed from V and 0 bases from J, the gap between germline ends came to 18 bases. The CDR3 protein is CASSYPLGDISNQPQHF. The CDR3 DNA sequence: TGTGCCAGCAGCTACCCATTAGGGGACATTAGCAATCAGCCCCAGCATTTT.

CDR3: CASSVYPLAADPGETQYF. The CDR3 coding sequence is TGTGCCAGCAGCGTATACCCTTTAGCGGCAGACCCCGGGGAGACCCAGTACTTC. The genes are TRBV9 and TRBJ2-5, with D perhaps matching TRBD2 (6 bases). The CDR3 is 18 residues long. V was pared by 1 base and J by 5 bases, with 24 bases between. Germline V gene sequence: CDR1 SGDLS, CDR2 YYNGEE.

This clone has a handful of counts. The chain links TRBV12-3 or TRBV12-4 to TRBJ2-7, with 8 bases that match TRBD1. J lost 6 bases, V lost 6 bases, and 4 bases had no gene match. The CDR3 runs to 12 residues. CDR3: CASSQTGVEQYF. The DNA of the CDR3 is TGTGCCAGCAGCCAGACAGGGGTCGAGCAGTACTTC.

V is TRBV5-6 and J is TRBJ2-2; TRBD2 matches at 7 bases. V shed 1 base, J shed 6 bases, and the junction held 9 bases outside the gene matches. Per the germline V gene, CDR1 is SGHDT and CDR2 is YYEEEE. The CDR3 has 16 residues. The DNA of the CDR3 is TGTGCCAGCAGCTTGCGTCTGGGACTACCCCCCGGGGAGCTGTTTTTT. Its translation: CASSLRLGLPPGELFF.

The chain links TRBV3-1 (or the pseudogene TRBV3-2) to TRBJ1-5, with 8 bases matching TRBD1. Trimming at V came to 5 bases and at J to 6 bases, leaving 15 bases not matched to a gene. Germline V CDR1 and CDR2: LGHDT, YNNKEL (reference sequence). The CDR3 has 17 amino acids. CDR3 nucleotide sequence: TGTGCCAGCAGCAAAACAGGGGGGCCTATTGAAGGTCAGCCCCAGCATTTT. It codes for CASSKTGGPIEGQPQHF.

This sequence joins TRBV3-1 (or the pseudogene TRBV3-2) and TRBJ2-7; 9 bases fit TRBD1. The V segment lost 4 bases and the J segment 6 bases; nucleotides outside the gene matches: 7. This CDR3 has 14 residues. Germline loops: CDR1 LGHDT, CDR2 YNNKEL (reference sequence). Written as DNA, the CDR3 is TGTGCCAGCAGCCCGCAGGGACAGGGCGGCGAGCAGTACTTC. Its translation: CASSPQGQGGEQYF.

This clone was seen a handful of times. This rearrangement joins TRBV28 to TRBJ1-5, with 7 bases lining up with TRBD1. V was pared by 6 bases and J by 7 bases, with 9 bases of the junction left unmatched. The CDR3 is 14 residues long. Germline V lookup: CDR1 MDHEN, CDR2 SYDVKM. CDR3 protein: CASRLTGDWQPQHF. CDR3 in DNA: TGTGCCAGCAGGTTAACAGGGGATTGGCAGCCCCAGCATTTT.

This rearrangement joins TRBV6-6 to TRBJ1-4; 8 bases are a match to TRBD1. The CDR3 runs 14 residues. In germline, CDR1 is MNHNY, CDR2 SVGAGI (reference sequence). After removal of 7 bases from V and 4 bases from J, the junction contained 5 bases not matched to a gene. As DNA, the CDR3 is TGTGCCAGCATCTGGGGACAGGTTAATGAAAAACTGTTTTTT. Translating gives CASIWGQVNEKLFF.

This clone was counted once. The chain is built from TRBV19 and TRBJ1-2, with a possible D match to TRBD1 (6 bases). The germline V and J ends were trimmed by 6 bases and 4 bases, with 18 bases remaining between them. Germline CDR1 LNHDA, CDR2 SQIVND (reference sequence). This CDR3 is built from 15 residues. CDR3 nucleotides: TGTGCCAGTAGCCAACCGGGACACCTTTCCTATGGCTACACCTTC. Its translation is CASSQPGHLSYGYTF.